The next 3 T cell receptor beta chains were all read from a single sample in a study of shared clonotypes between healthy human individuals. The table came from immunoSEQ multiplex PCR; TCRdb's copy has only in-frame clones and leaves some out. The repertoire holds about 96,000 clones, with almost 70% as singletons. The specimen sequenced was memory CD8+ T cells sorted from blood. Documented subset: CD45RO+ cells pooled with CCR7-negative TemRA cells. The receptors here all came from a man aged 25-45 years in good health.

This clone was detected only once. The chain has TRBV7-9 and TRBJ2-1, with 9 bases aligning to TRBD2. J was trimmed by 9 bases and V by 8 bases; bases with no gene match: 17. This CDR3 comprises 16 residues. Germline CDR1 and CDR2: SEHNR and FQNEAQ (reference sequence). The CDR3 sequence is CASSGGLAGPSSEQFF. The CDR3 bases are TGTGCCAGCTCCGGAGGCCTAGCGGGACCATCGAGTGAGCAGTTCTTC. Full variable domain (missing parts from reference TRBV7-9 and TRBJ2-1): DTGVSQNPRHKITKRGQNVTFRCDPISEHNRLYWYRQTLGQGPEFLTYFQNEAQLEKSRLLSDRFSAERPKGSFSTLEIQRTEQGDSAMYLCASSGGLAGPSSEQFFGPGTRLTVL.

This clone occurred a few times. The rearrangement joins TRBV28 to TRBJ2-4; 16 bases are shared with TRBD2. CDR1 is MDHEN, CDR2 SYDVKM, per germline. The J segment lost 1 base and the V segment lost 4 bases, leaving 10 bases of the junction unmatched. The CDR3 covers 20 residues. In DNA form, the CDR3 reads TGTGCCAGCAGTTCCCCGGGACTAGCGGGAGGGCCAGGGGCCAAAAACATTCAGTACTTC. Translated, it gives CASSSPGLAGGPGAKNIQYF. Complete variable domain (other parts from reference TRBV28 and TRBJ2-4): DVKVTQSSRYLVKRTGEKVFLECVQDMDHENMFWYRQDPGLGLRLIYFSYDVKMKEKGDIPEGYSVSREKKERFSLILESASTNQTSMYLCASSSPGLAGGPGAKNIQYFGAGTRLSVL.

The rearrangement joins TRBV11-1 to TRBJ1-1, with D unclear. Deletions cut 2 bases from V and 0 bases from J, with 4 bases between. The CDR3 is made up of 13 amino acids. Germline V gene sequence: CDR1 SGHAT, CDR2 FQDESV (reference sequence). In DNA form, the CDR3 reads TGTGCCAGCAGCTTATCAGTGAACACTGAAGCTTTCTTT. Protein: CASSLSVNTEAFF.